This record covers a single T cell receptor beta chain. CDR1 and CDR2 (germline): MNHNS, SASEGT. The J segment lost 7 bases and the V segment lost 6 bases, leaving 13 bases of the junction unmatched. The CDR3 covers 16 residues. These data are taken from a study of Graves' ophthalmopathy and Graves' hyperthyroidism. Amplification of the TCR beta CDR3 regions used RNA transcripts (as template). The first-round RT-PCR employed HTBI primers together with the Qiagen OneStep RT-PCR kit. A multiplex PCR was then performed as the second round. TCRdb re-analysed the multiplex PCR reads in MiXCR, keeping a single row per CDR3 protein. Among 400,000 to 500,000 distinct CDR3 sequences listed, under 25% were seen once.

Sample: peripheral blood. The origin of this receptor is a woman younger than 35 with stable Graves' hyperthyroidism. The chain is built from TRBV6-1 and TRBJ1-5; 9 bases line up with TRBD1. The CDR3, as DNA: TGTGCCAGCAGGCCGGGGGACAGGGACTGGTTGCAGCCCCAGCATTTT. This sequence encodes CASRPGDRDWLQPQHF.